A single sample gave rise to the 13 T cell receptor beta chains below, sequenced in a study of early T cells in non-severe SARS-CoV-2 infection. TCRdb recomputed calls from the 5' RACE reads with MiXCR, one row per CDR3 protein. The repertoire holds tens of thousands of distinct CDR3 sequences, about an eighth seen once, with about 4.3% in the top ten. The sample was whole blood. All receptors derive from an adult who was a healthcare worker with PCR-confirmed SARS-CoV-2 infection or an uninfected control (not recorded which).

This clonotype was found many times. The chain has TRBV15 and TRBJ2-7; TRBD1 matches at 8 bases. V lost 5 bases and J lost 2; bases outside the gene matches: 8. CDR3 length: 15 residues. Germline V lookup: CDR1 LNHNV, CDR2 YYDKDF (reference sequence). The CDR3 region is CATSPGTGLPYEQYF. CDR3 DNA sequence: TGTGCCACCAGCCCGGGGACAGGCCTCCCCTACGAGCAGTACTTC.

This clonotype was seen many times. This rearrangement joins TRBV11-2 to TRBJ2-3; the D is unclear. CDR1 and CDR2 from the germline V gene are SGHAT and FQNNGV. The CDR3 has 16 residues. V lost 0 bases and J 2 bases, leaving 12 bases between the germline ends. The CDR3 DNA reads TGTGCCAGCAGCTTAGATTCTCGCGGCTACACAGATACGCAGTATTTT. Encoded protein: CASSLDSRGYTDTQYF. Full variable domain (remainder filled in from reference TRBV11-2 and TRBJ2-3): EAGVAQSPRYKIIEKRQSVAFWCNPISGHATLYWYQQILGQGPKLLIQFQNNGVVDDSQLPKDRFSAERLKGVDSTLKIQPAKLEDSAVYLCASSLDSRGYTDTQYFGPGTRLTVL.

This clonotype was observed at least ten times. The rearrangement joins TRBV4-1 to TRBJ2-7, with a tentative D call TRBD2 (5 bases). This CDR3 has 16 amino acids. The V end was cut by 1 base, the J end by 0 bases, with 13 bases between. Looked up from germline, CDR1 is MGHRA and CDR2 is YSYEKL. CDR3 nucleotides: TGCGCCAGCAGCCAAGTCGGACTCGTAAGCTCCTACGAGCAGTACTTC. Encoded protein: CASSQVGLVSSYEQYF.

This chain connects TRBV25-1 to TRBJ2-7; the match to TRBD1 covers 7 bases. The CDR3 is 15 amino acids. Germline lookup yields CDR1 MGHDK and CDR2 SYGVNS. The trim removed 4 bases at V and 0 bases at J, leaving 6 bases unmatched. The CDR3 DNA follows: TGTGCCAGCAGTGGACCCGGGACAGCCTCCTACGAGCAGTACTTC. It translates to CASSGPGTASYEQYF.

This clonotype appeared many times. The rearrangement links TRBV6-4 to TRBJ2-3; D may match TRBD1 or TRBD2 (5 bases each). CDR3 length equals 15 residues. V was clipped by 6 bases and J by 0 bases, with 13 bases between them. Germline lookup yields CDR1 MRHNA and CDR2 SNTAGT. The DNA of the CDR3 is TGTGCCAGCAGCCGGGACCCCACTAGCACAGATACGCAGTATTTT. Translated: CASSRDPTSTDTQYF.

This clonotype was seen many times. As DNA, the CDR3 is TGTGCCAGCAGCTTGTACAGCTCATCCGGAGCTAACTATGGCTACACCTTC. Its translation is CASSLYSSSGANYGYTF. The chain is built from TRBV7-2 and TRBJ1-2; no reliable D call. The CDR3 length is 17 residues. Per germline, CDR1 SGHTA and CDR2 FQGNSA. V lost 3 bases and J 0 bases, leaving 17 bases between the germline ends.

This clonotype was picked up many times. The V call is TRBV7-9, the J call TRBJ2-2; D is unresolved. Per the germline V gene, CDR1 is SEHNR and CDR2 is FQNEAQ (reference sequence). Deletions cut 3 bases from V and 5 bases from J, with 13 bases between. The CDR3 contains 15 residues. For the CDR3, the DNA is TGTGCCAGCAGCTTGGAGATCTACGGGACCGGGGAGCTGTTTTTT. Translating it yields CASSLEIYGTGELFF.

This clonotype has only a few counts. V gene TRBV11-2 combines with J gene TRBJ2-5, with TRBD1 identical over 10 bases. Losses at the gene ends were 5 bases for V and 0 bases for J; bases not matched to a gene: 12. Germline V gives CDR1 SGHAT, CDR2 FQNNGV. The CDR3 has 18 residues. CDR3 coding DNA: TGTGCCAGCAGCGCCTGGAAAGGGACAGGGGCTTACCAAGAGACCCAGTACTTC. Protein product: CASSAWKGTGAYQETQYF.

This clonotype was counted only a few times. CDR3 sequence reads: CASSPMGGSGANVLTF. The CDR3 nucleotides are TGTGCCAGCAGCCCCATGGGGGGGTCTGGGGCCAACGTCCTGACTTTC. The chain carries TRBV14 and TRBJ2-6; TRBD2 agrees at 7 bases. This CDR3 is 16 amino acids long. V shed 4 bases and J 1 base; nucleotides not matched to a gene: 4. Germline lookup yields CDR1 SGHDN and CDR2 FVKESK. Full variable domain (missing parts from reference TRBV14 and TRBJ2-6): EAGVTQFPSHSVIEKGQTVTLRCDPISGHDNLYWYRRVMGKEIKFLLHFVKESKQDESGMPNNRFLAERTGGTYSTLKVQPAELEDSGVYFCASSPMGGSGANVLTFGAGSRLTVL.

The sample holds a few counts of this clonotype. V and J are TRBV6-2 or TRBV6-3 and TRBJ1-2, with a weak D call TRBD1 (6 bases). V lost 6 bases to trimming and J lost 8 bases, with 16 bases between them. The CDR3 loop spans 13 amino acids. Germline CDR1 and CDR2: MNHEY and SVGEGT. Here the CDR3 DNA reads TGTGCCAGCAGCCCGCACAGGGACTTGGGCTACACCTTC. Translating it yields CASSPHRDLGYTF.

The V gene is TRBV5-4, the J gene TRBJ2-7, with 9 bases aligning to TRBD2. CDR1 is SGHNT and CDR2 is YYREEE in the germline V gene (reference sequence). The CDR3 sequence is 16 residues long. With 0 bases clipped from V and 4 bases from J, the junction kept 8 bases outside the gene matches. The CDR3 loop is CASSLDGGGVAYEQYF. As DNA, the CDR3 is TGTGCCAGCAGCTTGGATGGCGGGGGGGTTGCTTACGAGCAGTACTTC.

About this clonotype itself: A much bigger clone sits one base away, suggesting this may be a read error. This chain connects TRBV12-3 or TRBV12-4 to TRBJ2-1; no firm D call. The CDR3 consists of 11 residues. CDR3 in amino acids: CASSLLNERFF. The CDR3 nucleotides are TGTGCCAGCAGTTTGCTCAATGAGCGGTTCTTC.

The chain links TRBV4-2 to TRBJ1-2; 8 positions match TRBD1. V shed 1 base and J 7 bases; nucleotides not matched to a gene: 5. Germline CDR1 is LGHNA and CDR2 is YNFKEQ. CDR3 length equals 14 residues. The CDR3 nucleotides read TGTGCCAGCAGCCAAGTACAGGGGGATTTTGGCTACACCTTC. Translated: CASSQVQGDFGYTF.